This TCR beta chain was sequenced during a study of T cells in Graves' hyperthyroidism and ophthalmopathy. Findings and limits, study-wide: Ophthalmopathy prediction by the model preceded onset by a median about 6 months.

Trimming at V came to 5 bases and at J to 5 bases, leaving 14 bases not matched to a gene. The CDR3 is 16 residues long. Uncontrolled infections, other autoimmune diseases, pregnancy or lactation led to exclusion of patients. Diagnoses used clinical symptoms, serum thyroxine and TRAb, thyroid ultrasound and orbital computed tomography. Fresh peripheral blood, roughly 9.8 ml of it, supplied the PBMCs. This clonotype was observed many times. The antigen is undetermined. Amplification of TCR beta CDR3 regions was performed using RNA transcripts as template. First-round RT-PCR of the TCR CDR3 relied on the HTBI primer set. TCRdb analysed the multiplex PCR reads with MiXCR anew, one entry per CDR3 protein. The table shows about 380,000 distinct CDR3 sequences, with less than 20% occurring only once.

The clonotype originates from a man between 18 and 29 years old with Graves' ophthalmopathy. Sample: blood. This chain connects TRBV12-3 or TRBV12-4 to TRBJ1-2, with TRBD1 identical over 7 bases. The CDR3 DNA reads TGTGCCAGCAGTAAGAACCGGGACAGAGATTCGTATGGCTACACCTTC. Residues: CASSKNRDRDSYGYTF.